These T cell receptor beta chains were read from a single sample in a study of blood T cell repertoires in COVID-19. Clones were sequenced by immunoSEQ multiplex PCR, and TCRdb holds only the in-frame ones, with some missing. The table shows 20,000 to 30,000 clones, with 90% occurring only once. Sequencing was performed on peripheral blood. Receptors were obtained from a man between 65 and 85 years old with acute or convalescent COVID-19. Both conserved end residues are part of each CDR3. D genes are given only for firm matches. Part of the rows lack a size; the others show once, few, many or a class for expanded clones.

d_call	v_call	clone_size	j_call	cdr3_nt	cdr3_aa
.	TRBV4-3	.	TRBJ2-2	TGCGCCAGCAGCCCCGGTACCGGGGAGCTGTTTTTT	CASSPGTGELFF
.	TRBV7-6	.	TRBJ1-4	TGTGCCAGCAGCTTAGAGGCAGGGCCTTTTGAAAAACTGTTTTTT	CASSLEAGPFEKLFF
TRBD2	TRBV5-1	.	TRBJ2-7	TGCGCCAGCAGCCCGGGACCTCTAGCGGGAGGGTCCTACGAGCAGTACTTC	CASSPGPLAGGSYEQYF
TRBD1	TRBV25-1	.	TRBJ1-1	TGTGCCAGCAGTGACCCCAGGGGGACAACAGCTTTCTTT	CASSDPRGTTAFF
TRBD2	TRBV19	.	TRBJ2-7	TGTGCCAGTGGGTCGGGAGGTTCCTACGAGCAGTACTTC	CASGSGGSYEQYF
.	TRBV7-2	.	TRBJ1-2	TGTGCCAGCAGCCCGGGACGGGAGGGCCGCTACACCTTC	CASSPGREGRYTF
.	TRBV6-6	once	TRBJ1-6	TGTGCCAGCAGTCCCAGGGGCTCGGACGATTCACCCCTCCACTTT	CASSPRGSDDSPLHF
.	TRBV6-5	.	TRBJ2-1	TGTGCCAGCAGTTATGAGGTTGGCGAGGAGCAGTTCTTC	CASSYEVGEEQFF
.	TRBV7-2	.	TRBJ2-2	TGTGCCAGCAGCTTAGAAGCCCCCGACGGGGAGCTGTTTTTT	CASSLEAPDGELFF
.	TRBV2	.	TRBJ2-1	TGTGCCAGCAGTGAATATTGGGGCTATGAGCAGTTCTTC	CASSEYWGYEQFF
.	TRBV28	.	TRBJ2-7	TGTGCCACCGAGACGGGGACCTACGAGCAGTACTTC	CATETGTYEQYF
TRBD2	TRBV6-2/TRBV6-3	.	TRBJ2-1	TGTGCCAGCAGTTATGTGGCGGGAGGAGGCTTCTCCTACAATGAGCAGTTCTTC	CASSYVAGGGFSYNEQFF
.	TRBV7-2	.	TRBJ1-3	TGTGCCAGCAGCTGGGACGGGAGCTCTGGAAACACCATATATTTT	CASSWDGSSGNTIYF
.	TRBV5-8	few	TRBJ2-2	TGTGCCAGCAGCTTGTCGAGGTGGGGGCCGAACACCGGGGAGCTGTTTTTT	CASSLSRWGPNTGELFF
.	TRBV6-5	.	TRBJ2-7	TGTGCCAGCACCGCTTCGGGGGAAGGGGGCCGCGAGCAGTACTTC	CASTASGEGGREQYF
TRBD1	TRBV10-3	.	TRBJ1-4	TGTGCCATCAGTGACGGGACAGCTAATGAAAAACTGTTTTTT	CAISDGTANEKLFF
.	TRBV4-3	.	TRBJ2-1	TGCGCCAGCAGCCAAGTAACATTTGAGGTGAATGAGCAGTTCTTC	CASSQVTFEVNEQFF
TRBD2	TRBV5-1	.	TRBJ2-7	TGCGCCAGCAGCGCCTTAGCGGGGGGCCCCTACGAGCAGTACTTC	CASSALAGGPYEQYF
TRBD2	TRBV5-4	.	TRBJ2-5	TGTGCCAGCAGCTTAACTATAGGGACTAGCGTCGGAGAGACCCAGTACTTC	CASSLTIGTSVGETQYF
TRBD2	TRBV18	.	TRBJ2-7	TGTGCCAGCTCGTTAGCGGGAGGAGTGTACGAGCAGTACTTC	CASSLAGGVYEQYF
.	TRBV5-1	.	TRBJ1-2	TGCGCCAGCAGCCTTGAGGGCAGTACATATGGCTACACCTTC	CASSLEGSTYGYTF
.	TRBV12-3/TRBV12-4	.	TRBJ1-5	TGTGCCAGCAAAGTCCAGGGGCACCAGCCCCAGCATTTT	CASKVQGHQPQHF
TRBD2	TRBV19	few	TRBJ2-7	TGTGCCAGTAGTATTGGGACTAGCGGTATAAGGGAGCAGTACTTC	CASSIGTSGIREQYF
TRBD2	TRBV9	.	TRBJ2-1	TGTGCCAGCAGCCTTACTAGCGACTACAATGAGCAGTTCTTC	CASSLTSDYNEQFF
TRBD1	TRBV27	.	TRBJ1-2	TGTGCCAGCGCCTACACAGGGGGCTTGGGCTACACCTTC	CASAYTGGLGYTF
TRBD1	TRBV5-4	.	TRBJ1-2	TGTGCCAGCAGCTTGGCCCCAACAGGGGGGTATGGCTACACCTTC	CASSLAPTGGYGYTF
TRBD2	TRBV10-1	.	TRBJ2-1	TGCGCCCGCAGCCGCCCCCCTAGCGGGAGGGCCCGCTCCTACAATGAGCAGTTCTTC	CARSRPPSGRARSYNEQFF
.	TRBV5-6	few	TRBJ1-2	TGTGCCAGCAGCAGGGGTGTCGTACGTAGCTATGGCTACACCTTC	CASSRGVVRSYGYTF
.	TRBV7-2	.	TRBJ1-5	TGTGCCAGCAGCTTAAGTTGGCCGGGGAACGGTCAGCCCCAGCATTTT	CASSLSWPGNGQPQHF
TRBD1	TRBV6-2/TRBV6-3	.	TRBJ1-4	TGTGCCAGCAGTTTCCCGACAGGGGGCCATGAAAAACTGTTTTTT	CASSFPTGGHEKLFF
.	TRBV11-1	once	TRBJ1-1	TGTGCCAGCAGCTTAGGGCGACAGAACACTGAAGCTTTCTTT	CASSLGRQNTEAFF
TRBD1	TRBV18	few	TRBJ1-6	TGTGCCAGCTCACCCGGACAGGGGGTGGGCTCACCCCTCCACTTT	CASSPGQGVGSPLHF
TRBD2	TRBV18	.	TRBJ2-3	TGTGCCAGCTCACCTCCTAGCGGGAGGACAGATACGCAGTATTTT	CASSPPSGRTDTQYF
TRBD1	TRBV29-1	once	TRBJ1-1	TGCAGCGTTGGACAGGGGATTAACACTGAAGCTTTCTTT	CSVGQGINTEAFF
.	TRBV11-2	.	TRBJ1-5	TGTGCCAGCAGCTTAACAACCAATCAGCCCCAGCATTTT	CASSLTTNQPQHF
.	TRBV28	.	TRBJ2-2	TGTGCCAGCAGTTTAGGGCAAACCGGGGAGCTGTTTTTT	CASSLGQTGELFF
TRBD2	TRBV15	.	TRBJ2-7	TGTGCCACCAGCAAGGTAGCGGGAGGAAGCGAGCAGTACTTC	CATSKVAGGSEQYF
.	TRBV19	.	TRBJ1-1	TGTGCCAGTAGTATAATGGACACCGGCGCTGAAGCTTTCTTT	CASSIMDTGAEAFF
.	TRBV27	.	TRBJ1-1	TGTGCCAGCAGTTTGAACAGCCCTACCGGAGCTTTCTTT	CASSLNSPTGAFF
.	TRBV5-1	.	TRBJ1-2	TGCGCCAGCAGCTGGGGCCCAGGAAATGAAGGCTACACCTTC	CASSWGPGNEGYTF
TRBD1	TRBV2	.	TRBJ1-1	TGTGCCAGCAGAGGACAGGACACTGAAGCTTTCTTT	CASRGQDTEAFF
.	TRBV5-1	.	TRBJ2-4	TGCGCCAGCTATGAGGGATTGGCCAAAAACATTCAGTACTTC	CASYEGLAKNIQYF